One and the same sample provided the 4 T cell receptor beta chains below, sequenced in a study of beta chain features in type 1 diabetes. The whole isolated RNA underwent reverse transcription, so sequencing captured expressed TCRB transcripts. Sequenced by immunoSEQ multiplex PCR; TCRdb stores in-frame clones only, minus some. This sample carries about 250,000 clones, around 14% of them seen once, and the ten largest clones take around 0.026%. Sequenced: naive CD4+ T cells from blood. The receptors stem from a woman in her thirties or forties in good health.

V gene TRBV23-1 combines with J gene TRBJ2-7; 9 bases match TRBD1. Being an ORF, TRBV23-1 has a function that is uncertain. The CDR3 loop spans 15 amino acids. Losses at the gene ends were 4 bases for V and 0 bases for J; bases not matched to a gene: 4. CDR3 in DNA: TGCGCCAGCAGTCCGTGGACAGGGGCCTCCTACGAGCAGTACTTC. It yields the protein CASSPWTGASYEQYF.

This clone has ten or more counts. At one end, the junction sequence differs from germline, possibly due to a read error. The CDR3 here is CASNLHGFSEKLFF. The CDR3 coding sequence is TGTGCCAGCAACTTACACGGTTTTAGCGAAAAACTGTTTTTT. V usage is TRBV7-9 and J usage is TRBJ1-4, with D hard to call. Germline V gives CDR1 SEHNR, CDR2 FQNEAQ (reference sequence). The CDR3 runs 14 residues.

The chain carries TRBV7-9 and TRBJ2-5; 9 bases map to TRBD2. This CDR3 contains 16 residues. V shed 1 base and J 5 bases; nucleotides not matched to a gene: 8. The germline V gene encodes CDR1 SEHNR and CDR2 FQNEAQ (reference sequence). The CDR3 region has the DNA TGTGCCAGCAGCTTAGAGGGACTAGCTGCGGGGGAGACCCAGTACTTC. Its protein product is CASSLEGLAAGETQYF.

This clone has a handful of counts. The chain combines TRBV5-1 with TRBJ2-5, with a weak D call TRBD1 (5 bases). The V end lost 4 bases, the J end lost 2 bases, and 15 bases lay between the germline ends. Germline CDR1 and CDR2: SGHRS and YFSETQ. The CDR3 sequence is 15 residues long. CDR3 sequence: CASSSRVPQQETQYF. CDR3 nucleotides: TGCGCCAGCAGCAGCAGGGTCCCACAACAAGAGACCCAGTACTTC. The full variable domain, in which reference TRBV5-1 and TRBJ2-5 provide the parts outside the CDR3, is KAGVTQTPRYLIKTRGQQVTLSCSPISGHRSVSWYQQTPGQGLQFLFEYFSETQRNKGNFPGRFSGRQFSNSRSEMNVSTLELGDSALYLCASSSRVPQQETQYFGPGTRLLVL.